Listed below are T cell receptor beta chains from one sample, sequenced in a study of glioma-infiltrating T cells. From the multiplex PCR reads, TCRdb called clonotypes with MiXCR, one entry per CDR3 protein. The data contain under 150,000 distinct CDR3 sequences, under 25% of them singletons. Material: glioma tissue, nonneoplastic brain tissue, or PBMCs (not recorded which). The receptors derive from a human donor with low-grade glioma or glioblastoma, undergoing nonglioma brain surgery, or in good health (not recorded which). Each CDR3 is given with its conserved first and last residue. A D gene is named only where the DNA matches it firmly. Not every row has a clone size; where given, it reads once, few, many or a size class.

abundance,v_gene,d_gene,j_gene,CDR3aa,CDR3nt
NA,TRBV5-4,NA,TRBJ1-1,CASSTAWAETEAFF,TGTGCCAGCAGCACGGCATGGGCCGAAACTGAAGCCTTCTTT
NA,TRBV6-2/TRBV6-3,NA,TRBJ1-4,CASSYSITVLEKLFF,TGTGCCAGCAGTTACTCGATTACAGTCTTAGAAAAACTGTTCTTT
NA,TRBV7-2,NA,TRBJ2-2,CASSLVGSVSNTGELFF,TGTGCCAGCAGCTTAGTGGGGTCGGTCTCGAACACCGGGGAGCTGTTTTTT
many,TRBV7-2,NA,TRBJ1-3,CASSYGGDRNTIYF,TGTGCCAGCAGCTATGGGGGGGATAGGAACACCATATATTTT
many,TRBV7-2,NA,TRBJ1-1,CASSSWTATNTEAFF,TGTGCCAGCAGCTCCTGGACAGCTACCAACACTGAAGCTTTCTTT
NA,TRBV19,NA,TRBJ1-1,CASRNRVVFTEAFF,TGTGCCAGTAGAAACAGGGTAGTGTTTACTGAAGCTTTCTTT
NA,TRBV28,NA,TRBJ2-5,CASSTGARTQETQYF,TGTGCCAGCTCGACCGGGGCAAGAACCCAAGAGACCCAGTACTTC
few,TRBV2,NA,TRBJ2-2,CASFDIGGTGELFF,TGTGCCAGCTTCGATATTGGGGGCACCGGGGAGCTGTTTTTT
NA,TRBV29-1,TRBD2,TRBJ2-1,CSVVELAGNEQFF,TGCAGCGTTGTAGAACTAGCGGGAAATGAGCAGTTCTTC
NA,TRBV11-2,TRBD2,TRBJ2-3,CASSPLAGYTDTQYF,TGTGCCAGCAGCCCACTAGCGGGATATACGGATACGCAGTATTTT
many,TRBV7-2,NA,TRBJ2-3,CASSLRTSGYTDTQYF,TGTGCCAGCAGCTTAAGAACCAGCGGGTACACAGATACGCAGTATTTT
many,TRBV15,NA,TRBJ2-1,CATSSLWGRQTGDEQFF,TGTGCCACCAGCAGCCTATGGGGAAGGCAAACCGGGGATGAGCAGTTCTTC
many,TRBV6-1,TRBD2,TRBJ2-3,CASSRLAGVDTQYF,TGTGCCAGCAGTCGTCTAGCGGGGGTAGATACGCAGTATTTT
few,TRBV7-2,TRBD1,TRBJ1-2,CASSFSGTGGDGYTF,TGTGCCAGCAGCTTCTCCGGGACAGGGGGAGATGGCTACACCTTC
many,TRBV6-2/TRBV6-3,NA,TRBJ1-2,CASSYSPGVEGYTF,TGTGCCAGCAGTTACTCCCCGGGAGTAGAGGGCTACACCTTC
NA,TRBV7-9,NA,TRBJ1-1,CASSLAGYGDTEAFF,TGTGCCAGCAGCTTAGCGGGATACGGGGACACTGAAGCTTTCTTT